This entry lists 9 T cell receptor beta chains sequenced from one sample in a study of cytomegalovirus exposure and HLA in healthy donors. The PCR employed 60 Vbeta primers together with 13 Jbeta primers. TCRdb's table, derived via immunoSEQ multiplex PCR, lists solely in-frame clones and lacks some. The sample holds nearly 300,000 clones, 86% seen once. Input material: PBMCs. All receptors come from a man aged 35-49 years in good health and CMV-seropositive.

The chain links TRBV2 to TRBJ1-2; unclear D gene. Germline CDR1 and CDR2: SNHLY and FYNNEI. Trimming pared 5 bases from V and 3 bases from J, leaving 10 bases between. The length of the CDR3 is 13 residues. The CDR3 nucleotides read TGTGCCAGCAGTCCCCGCGCGGACTATGGCTACACCTTC. As protein: CASSPRADYGYTF.

This rearrangement joins TRBV9 to TRBJ2-7, with 11 bases identical to TRBD2. After removal of 5 bases from V and 4 bases from J, the junction contained 2 bases not matched to a gene. The CDR3 loop spans 13 amino acids. CDR1 and CDR2 (germline): SGDLS, YYNGEE. The CDR3 spells CASSLAGGYEQYF. The CDR3, as DNA: TGTGCCAGCAGTTTAGCGGGAGGGTACGAGCAGTACTTC.

The CDR3 DNA follows: TGTGCCAGCAGTTCCCCCTTAACTAGCGGGAGGGCTGAGCAGTACTTC. Translation: CASSSPLTSGRAEQYF. The chain carries TRBV27 and TRBJ2-7, with TRBD2 identical over 13 bases. Trimming cost V 4 bases and J 7 bases; bases outside gene matches: 10. The CDR3 totals 16 residues. CDR1 is MNHEY, CDR2 SMNVEV, per germline (reference sequence).

The J gene is TRBJ2-7, the V gene TRBV7-2, with 10 bases lining up with TRBD1. Germline V gene sequence: CDR1 SGHTA, CDR2 FQGNSA. There are 13 residues in the CDR3. The junction had 5 bases not matched to a gene; V was cut back by 8 bases and J by 4 bases. The CDR3 sequence is CASGTGVGYEQYF. For the CDR3, the DNA is TGTGCCAGCGGGACAGGGGTAGGGTACGAGCAGTACTTC.

The chain is built from TRBV30 and TRBJ1-1; tentatively, D is TRBD1 (5 bases). This CDR3 has 17 amino acids. Germline CDR1 and CDR2: GTSNPN and SVGIG (reference sequence). The V gene lost 2 bases and the J gene lost 0 bases, with 19 bases spanning the gap. The CDR3 DNA reads TGTGCCTGGAGTAATTTGTGGCCGGGGGGTATGAACACTGAAGCTTTCTTT. It codes for CAWSNLWPGGMNTEAFF.

CDR3 DNA: TGTGCCAGCAGCGCCGGACAGGGAAGTAACACCGGGGAGCTGTTTTTT. It yields the protein CASSAGQGSNTGELFF. The gene calls are TRBV6-6 and TRBJ2-2; 8 bases map to TRBD1. V lost 6 bases to trimming and J lost 2 bases; unmatched junction nucleotides: 8. Germline lookup yields CDR1 MNHNY and CDR2 SVGAGI (reference sequence). The CDR3 totals 16 residues.

The rearrangement links TRBV2 to TRBJ2-5, with 9 bases lining up with TRBD2. V was clipped by 7 bases and J by 4 bases; unmatched bases: 7. This CDR3 comprises 14 residues. From germline, CDR1 is SNHLY and CDR2 FYNNEI. The CDR3, as DNA: TGTGCCAGCATTGGGCGGGAGGGCCGAGAGACCCAGTACTTC. This codes for CASIGREGRETQYF. Full variable domain (rest looked up from reference TRBV2 and TRBJ2-5): EPEVTQTPSHQVTQMGQEVILRCVPISNHLYFYWYRQILGQKVEFLVSFYNNEISEKSEIFDDQFSVERPDGSNFTLKIRSTKLEDSAMYFCASIGREGRETQYFGPGTRLLVL.

The rearrangement links TRBV19 to TRBJ1-4; a possible D gene is TRBD1 (6 bases). Germline CDR1 reads LNHDA; CDR2 reads SQIVND (reference sequence). The V and J ends lost 6 bases and 5 bases respectively, with 10 bases between them. The CDR3 consists of 13 residues. CDR3 sequence (DNA): TGTGCCAGTAGACCGGGGACAAATGAAAAACTGTTTTTT. Translating it yields CASRPGTNEKLFF. Full variable domain (missing parts from reference TRBV19 and TRBJ1-4): DGGITQSPKYLFRKEGQNVTLSCEQNLNHDAMYWYRQDPGQGLRLIYYSQIVNDFQKGDIAEGYSVSREKKESFPLTVTSAQKNPTAFYLCASRPGTNEKLFFGSGTQLSVL.

The chain recombines TRBV7-9 with TRBJ2-1, with 10 positions matching TRBD1. J gave up 6 bases and V 4 bases, and 3 bases lay outside the gene matches. The CDR3 loop spans 14 amino acids. Germline V gene lookup returns CDR1 SEHNR and CDR2 FQNEAQ (reference sequence). CDR3 protein: CASSSGTGANEQFF. The CDR3 DNA is TGTGCCAGCAGCTCCGGGACAGGGGCCAATGAGCAGTTCTTC. The full variable domain, rest sourced from reference TRBV7-9 and TRBJ2-1, is DTGVSQNPRHKITKRGQNVTFRCDPISEHNRLYWYRQTLGQGPEFLTYFQNEAQLEKSRLLSDRFSAERPKGSFSTLEIQRTEQGDSAMYLCASSSGTGANEQFFGPGTRLTVL.